This T cell receptor (beta chain) was captured in a study of response to subunit inactivated influenza vaccine. Study findings and constraints: Few new T cells, the authors suggested, are recruited by each seasonal influenza vaccination.

After removal of 6 bases from V and 7 bases from J, the junction contained 7 bases not matched to a gene. This CDR3 is 13 amino acids long. On this clonotype itself: Its antigen is unknown.

TCRdb reanalysed the RT-PCR reads using MiXCR and keeps one entry per CDR3 protein. The sample lists around 760,000 distinct CDR3 sequences; approximately 15% were seen once. This chain uses TRBV12-3 or TRBV12-4 with TRBJ2-7, with 9 bases that match TRBD2. The source is a man aged 50-59 years who received an inactivated influenza vaccine. Here the sequenced sample was PBMCs from blood, taken 14 days before vaccination. The CDR3 DNA follows: TGTGCCAGCAGGCAGAATAGCGGGGGAGAGCAGTACTTC. Its translation: CASRQNSGGEQYF.